The rows below give T cell receptor beta chains drawn from one sample of a study of blood T cell repertoires in COVID-19. Data came from immunoSEQ multiplex PCR; TCRdb stores just in-frame clones and leaves some out. The sample has about 57,000 clones, around 80% seen once. Sequencing was carried out using peripheral blood. These receptors came from a man aged 55 to 70 with acute or convalescent COVID-19. Both conserved end residues are part of each CDR3. The D gene is left open where the match is weak. Not every row has a clone size; where given, it reads once, few, many or a size class.

abundance,v_gene,d_gene,j_gene,CDR3nt,CDR3aa
-,TRBV4-1,TRBD2,TRBJ2-2,TGCGCCAGCAGCCAACTAGGACTAGCCCCGAGGACCGGGGAGCTGTTTTTT,CASSQLGLAPRTGELFF
-,TRBV24-1,-,TRBJ1-4,TGTGCCACCAGTGATTTTAAACAGGGTGAAGAAAAACTGTTTTTT,CATSDFKQGEEKLFF
once,TRBV12-3/TRBV12-4,TRBD1,TRBJ1-2,TGTGCCAGCAGGCGTCGGGACAGCCACACCTTC,CASRRRDSHTF
-,TRBV11-3,-,TRBJ2-2,TGTGCCAGCAGCTTAGGCACTACGAACACCGGGGAGCTGTTTTTT,CASSLGTTNTGELFF
-,TRBV24-1,TRBD2,TRBJ2-1,TGTGCCACCAGTGGTAGGCTAGCGGGAGGTTCCTTATACAATGAGCAGTTCTTC,CATSGRLAGGSLYNEQFF
-,TRBV5-6,-,TRBJ1-1,TGTGCCAGCACCGGTGGTCTCACTGAAGCTTTCTTT,CASTGGLTEAFF
-,TRBV11-1,-,TRBJ2-5,TGTGCCAGCAGCTTAACGACTGCCCACCAAGAGACCCAGTACTTC,CASSLTTAHQETQYF
-,TRBV6-5,TRBD1,TRBJ1-2,TGTGCCAGCAGTACCTCCCAGGGGGACTATGGCTACACCTTC,CASSTSQGDYGYTF
-,TRBV5-5,TRBD1,TRBJ2-5,TGTGCCAGCAGCTCAGGGGACAGGCAAGAGACCCAGTACTTC,CASSSGDRQETQYF
few,TRBV7-2,-,TRBJ2-7,TGTGCCAGCAGCTTAGGCCACAGGAGTTCCTACGAGCAGTACTTC,CASSLGHRSSYEQYF
once,TRBV4-3,TRBD2,TRBJ2-7,TGCGCCAGCAGCCAAGATACCCCGGGACTAGCGGGAGGGGGCTCCTACGAGCAGTACTTC,CASSQDTPGLAGGGSYEQYF
-,TRBV3-1/TRBV3-2,TRBD2,TRBJ2-7,TGTGCCAGCAGCCGAGTTAGCGGGAGCCCGGTCTTTGAGCAGTACTTC,CASSRVSGSPVFEQYF
-,TRBV6-5,-,TRBJ1-5,TGTGCCAGCAGTACTTACGGCAATCAGCCCCAGCATTTT,CASSTYGNQPQHF
-,TRBV19,TRBD2,TRBJ2-3,TGTGCCAGTAGTACCACTAGCGTTTGGAGCACAGATACGCAGTATTTT,CASSTTSVWSTDTQYF
once,TRBV6-2/TRBV6-3,TRBD1,TRBJ2-4,TGTGCCAGCAGTTCCCTGGGACAGATAGCCAAAAACATTCAGTACTTC,CASSSLGQIAKNIQYF
once,TRBV28,TRBD1,TRBJ1-2,TGTGCCAGCAGGTCTACCGGGACAGGGTTTAGTGGCTACACCTTC,CASRSTGTGFSGYTF
few,TRBV10-3,-,TRBJ2-1,TGTGCCATCAGTGATGACAAGCCGGTGAGTGAGCAGTTCTTC,CAISDDKPVSEQFF
once,TRBV27,-,TRBJ1-2,TGTGCCAGCAGTTTAGGGGTACAGGGTCTATGGGGTCAGAACTATGGCTACACCTTC,CASSLGVQGLWGQNYGYTF
-,TRBV7-3,-,TRBJ2-7,TGTGCCAGCAGCTTCGACAGGTTTAGTTCCTACGAGCAGTACTTC,CASSFDRFSSYEQYF
once,TRBV4-1,TRBD2,TRBJ2-1,TGCGCCAGCAGCCCTAGGGGTGGGAGGGATATTTCCAATGAGCAGTTCTTC,CASSPRGGRDISNEQFF
few,TRBV19,TRBD1,TRBJ1-3,TGTGCCATTACGACGACAGGGGCAGGAGGAAACACCATATATTTT,CAITTTGAGGNTIYF
once,TRBV19,-,TRBJ1-5,TGTGCCAGCAAAGGACAGCATCAAGATCAGCCCCAGCATTTT,CASKGQHQDQPQHF